These T cell receptor beta chains were read from a single sample in a study of shared clonotypes between healthy human individuals. Produced via immunoSEQ multiplex PCR; TCRdb's table is partial and in-frame only. The sample holds fewer than 1.8 million clones, roughly 98.5% seen once. The specimen sequenced was naive CD4+ T cells sorted from blood. These receptors were taken from a man aged 30-40 years in good health. CDR3s include the opening cysteine and the closing phenylalanine or tryptophan. D genes are given only for firm matches. Rows give clone size only sometimes, using once, few, many, or a class for an expanded clone.

>-|TRBV7-9|TRBJ1-1|-
CASSPWGASNTEAFF
TGTGCCAGCAGCCCCTGGGGGGCCTCGAACACTGAAGCTTTCTTT
>-|TRBV28|TRBJ1-1|-
CASSSMGEREAFF
TGTGCCAGCAGTTCTATGGGAGAGAGGGAAGCTTTCTTT
>TRBD2|TRBV10-3|TRBJ2-5|-
CATRETSGETQYF
TGTGCCACCCGCGAGACTAGCGGGGAGACCCAGTACTTC
>TRBD2|TRBV4-3|TRBJ2-3|-
CASSQAHGRVLADTQYF
TGCGCCAGCAGCCAAGCCCACGGGAGGGTCTTGGCAGATACGCAGTATTTT
>TRBD1|TRBV9|TRBJ2-5|once
CASSGGQGYQETQYF
TGTGCCAGCAGCGGCGGACAGGGGTACCAAGAGACCCAGTACTTC
>TRBD1|TRBV29-1|TRBJ2-4|-
CSVVPPGTGGIQYF
TGCAGCGTTGTCCCCCCCGGGACAGGGGGTATTCAGTACTTC
>TRBD1|TRBV7-8|TRBJ2-5|-
CASSLGQGALETQYF
TGTGCCAGCAGCTTAGGACAGGGGGCGTTGGAGACCCAGTACTTC
>-|TRBV10-3|TRBJ2-7|-
CAISVSYEQYF
TGTGCCATCAGTGTATCCTACGAGCAGTACTTC
>-|TRBV5-4|TRBJ2-1|-
CASSLPWSSYNEQFF
TGTGCCAGCAGCCTACCCTGGAGTTCCTACAATGAGCAGTTCTTC
>-|TRBV21-1|TRBJ2-5|-
CASSGLGGGYQETQYF
TGTGCCAGCAGTGGCCTGGGCGGGGGCTACCAAGAGACCCAGTACTTC
>-|TRBV2|TRBJ1-5|once
CASSRTGRGMNQPQHF
TGTGCCAGCAGCCGAACGGGCAGGGGAATGAATCAGCCCCAGCATTTT